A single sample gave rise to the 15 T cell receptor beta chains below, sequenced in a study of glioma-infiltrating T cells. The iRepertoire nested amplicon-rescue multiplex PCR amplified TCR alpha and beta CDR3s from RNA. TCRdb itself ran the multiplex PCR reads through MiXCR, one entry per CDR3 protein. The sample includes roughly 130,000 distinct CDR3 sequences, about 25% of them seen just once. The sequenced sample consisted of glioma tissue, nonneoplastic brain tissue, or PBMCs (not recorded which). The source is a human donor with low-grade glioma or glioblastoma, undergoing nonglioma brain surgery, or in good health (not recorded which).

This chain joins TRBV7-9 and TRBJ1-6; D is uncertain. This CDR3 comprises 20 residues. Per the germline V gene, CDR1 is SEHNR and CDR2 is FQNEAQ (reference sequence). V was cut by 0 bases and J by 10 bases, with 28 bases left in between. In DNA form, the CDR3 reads TGTGCCAGCAGCTTAGCGGACCCTAGATCGGGTTTTCGCGGAAACTCACCCCTCCACTTT. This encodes CASSLADPRSGFRGNSPLHF. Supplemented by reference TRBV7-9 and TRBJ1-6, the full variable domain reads DTGVSQNPRHKITKRGQNVTFRCDPISEHNRLYWYRQTLGQGPEFLTYFQNEAQLEKSRLLSDRFSAERPKGSFSTLEIQRTEQGDSAMYLCASSLADPRSGFRGNSPLHFGNGTRLTVT.

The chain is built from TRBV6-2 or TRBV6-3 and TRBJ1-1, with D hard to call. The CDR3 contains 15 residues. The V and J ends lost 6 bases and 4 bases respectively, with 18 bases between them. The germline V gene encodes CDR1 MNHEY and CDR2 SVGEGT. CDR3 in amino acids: CASSPEAPLITEAFF. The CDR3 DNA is TGTGCCAGCAGCCCTGAGGCGCCACTGATCACTGAAGCTTTCTTT.

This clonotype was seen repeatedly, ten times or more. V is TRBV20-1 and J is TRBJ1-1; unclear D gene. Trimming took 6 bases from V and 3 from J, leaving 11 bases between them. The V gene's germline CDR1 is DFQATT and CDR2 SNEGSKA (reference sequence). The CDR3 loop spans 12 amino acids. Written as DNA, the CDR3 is TGCAGTGCCCCCGCCGGTGACACTGAAGCTTTCTTT. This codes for CSAPAGDTEAFF.

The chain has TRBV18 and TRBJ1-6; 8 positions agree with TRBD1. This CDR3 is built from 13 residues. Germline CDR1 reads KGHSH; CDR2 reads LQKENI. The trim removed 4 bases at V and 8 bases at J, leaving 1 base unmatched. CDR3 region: CASSQTGDSPLHF. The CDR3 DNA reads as TGTGCCAGCTCACAGACAGGGGATTCACCCCTCCACTTT.

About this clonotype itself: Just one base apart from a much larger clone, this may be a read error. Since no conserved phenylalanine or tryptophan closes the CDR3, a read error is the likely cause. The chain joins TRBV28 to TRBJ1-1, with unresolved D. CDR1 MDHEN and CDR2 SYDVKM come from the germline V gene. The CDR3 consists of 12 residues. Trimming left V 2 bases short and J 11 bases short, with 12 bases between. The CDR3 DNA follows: TGTGCCAGCAGTTTAGCCCCCTTTCTGGCTTTCTCT. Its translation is CASSLAPFLAFS.

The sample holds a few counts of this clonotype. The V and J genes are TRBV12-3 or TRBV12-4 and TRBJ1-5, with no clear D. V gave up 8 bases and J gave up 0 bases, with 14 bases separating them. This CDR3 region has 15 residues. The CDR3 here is CASQKELYSNQPQHF. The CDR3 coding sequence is TGTGCCAGCCAGAAGGAGTTATATAGCAATCAGCCCCAGCATTTT.

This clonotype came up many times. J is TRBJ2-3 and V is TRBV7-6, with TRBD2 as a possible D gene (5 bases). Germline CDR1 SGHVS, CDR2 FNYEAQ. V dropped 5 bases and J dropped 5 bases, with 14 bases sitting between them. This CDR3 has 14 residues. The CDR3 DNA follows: TGTGCCAGCAGCCCGACGGGAAGGGTAGATACGCAGTATTTT. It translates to CASSPTGRVDTQYF.

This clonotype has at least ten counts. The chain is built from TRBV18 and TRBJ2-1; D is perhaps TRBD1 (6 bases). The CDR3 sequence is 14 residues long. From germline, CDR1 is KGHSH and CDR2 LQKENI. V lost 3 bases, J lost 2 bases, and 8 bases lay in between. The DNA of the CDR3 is TGTGCCAGCTCACCGGGGGACACCTACAATGAGCAGTTCTTC. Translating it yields CASSPGDTYNEQFF.

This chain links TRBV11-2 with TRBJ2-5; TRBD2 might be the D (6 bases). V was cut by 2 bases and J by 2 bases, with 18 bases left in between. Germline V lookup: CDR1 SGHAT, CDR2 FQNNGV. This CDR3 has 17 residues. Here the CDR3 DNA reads TGTGCCAGCAGCTTACCCTGGGCGTCGGAGGGACAAGAGACCCAGTACTTC. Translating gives CASSLPWASEGQETQYF.

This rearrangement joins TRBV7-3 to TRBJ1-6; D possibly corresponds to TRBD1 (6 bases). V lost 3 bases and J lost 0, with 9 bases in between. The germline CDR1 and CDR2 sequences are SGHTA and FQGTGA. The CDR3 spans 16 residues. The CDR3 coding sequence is TGTGCCAGCAGCTTGAACAGGGCCTCCTATAATTCACCCCTCCACTTT. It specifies CASSLNRASYNSPLHF.

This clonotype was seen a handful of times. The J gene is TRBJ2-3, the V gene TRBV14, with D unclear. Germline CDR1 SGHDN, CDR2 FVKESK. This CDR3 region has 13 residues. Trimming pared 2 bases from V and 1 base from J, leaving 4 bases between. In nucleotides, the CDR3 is TGTGCCAGCAGCCAATCGGGCACAGATACGCAGTATTTT. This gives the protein CASSQSGTDTQYF.

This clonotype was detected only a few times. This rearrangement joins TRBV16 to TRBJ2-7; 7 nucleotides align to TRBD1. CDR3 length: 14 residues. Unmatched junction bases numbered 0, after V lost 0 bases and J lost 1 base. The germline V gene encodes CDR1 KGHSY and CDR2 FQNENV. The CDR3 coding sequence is TGTGCCAGCAGCCAATCGACAGGGTCCTACGAGCAGTACGTC. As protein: CASSQSTGSYEQYV.

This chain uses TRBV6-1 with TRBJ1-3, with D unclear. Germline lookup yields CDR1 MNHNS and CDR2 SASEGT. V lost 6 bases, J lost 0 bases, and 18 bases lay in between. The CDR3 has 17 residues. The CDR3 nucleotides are TGTGCCAGCAGCCAGTCCTCGAGAGGGTCCTCTGGAAACACCATATATTTT. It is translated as CASSQSSRGSSGNTIYF.

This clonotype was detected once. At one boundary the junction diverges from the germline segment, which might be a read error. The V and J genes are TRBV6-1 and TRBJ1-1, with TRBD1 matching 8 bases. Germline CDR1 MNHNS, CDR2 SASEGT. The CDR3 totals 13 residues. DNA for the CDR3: TGCGTCAGCAGGCGGGACAGGTGGCCTGAAGCTTTCTTT. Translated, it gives CVSRRDRWPEAFF.

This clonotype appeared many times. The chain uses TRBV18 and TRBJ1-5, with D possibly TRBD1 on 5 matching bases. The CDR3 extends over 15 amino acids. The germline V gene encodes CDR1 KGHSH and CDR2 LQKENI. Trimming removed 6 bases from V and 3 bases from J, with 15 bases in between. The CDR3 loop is CASSPSRDYNQPQHF. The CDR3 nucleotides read TGTGCCAGCTCTCCAAGCAGGGATTACAATCAGCCCCAGCATTTT.